The 6 T cell receptor beta chains in this list originate from one sample, sequenced in a study of T cell changes during pregnancy in multiple sclerosis. Assay used: immunoSEQ multiplex PCR; TCRdb lists only in-frame clones, some missing. The sample has 66,000 or so clones; roughly 90% are singletons. This sample comprised CD8+ T cells from peripheral blood mononuclear cells, obtained before pregnancy. The receptor source for this set is a female donor with multiple sclerosis, enrolled in a pregnancy study.

This chain links TRBV13 with TRBJ1-4, with 8 bases fitting TRBD1. CDR3 length: 14 residues. The V segment lost 2 bases and the J segment 7 bases; nucleotides outside the gene matches: 3. Per the germline V gene, CDR1 is PRHDT and CDR2 is FYEKMQ (reference sequence). CDR3 coding DNA: TGTGCCAGCAGCTTATACAGGGGGAGTGAAAAACTGTTTTTT. Its protein is CASSLYRGSEKLFF.

J is TRBJ1-4 and V is TRBV27; no definite D call. The V end was cut by 6 bases, the J end by 3 bases, with 14 bases between. The CDR3 extends over 15 amino acids. The germline V gene has CDR1 MNHEY and CDR2 SMNVEV (reference sequence). The CDR3 DNA reads as TGTGCCAGCAGCCCTCTCAGCGCGGCTAATGAAAAACTGTTTTTT. The encoded protein is CASSPLSAANEKLFF.

Here the CDR3 reads CASSVAGNEQFF. The CDR3 DNA follows: TGTGCCAGCAGCGTAGCCGGCAATGAGCAGTTCTTC. This chain joins TRBV9 and TRBJ2-1, with D hard to call. The CDR3 sequence is 12 residues long. Per germline, CDR1 SGDLS and CDR2 YYNGEE. The germline V and J ends were trimmed by 0 bases and 6 bases, with 4 bases remaining between them.

This rearrangement joins TRBV13 to TRBJ2-7; D gene uncertain. There are 14 residues in the CDR3. CDR1 and CDR2 from the germline V gene are PRHDT and FYEKMQ (reference sequence). Trimming shortened V by 5 bases and J by 6 bases, and 17 bases separated the two germline ends. This CDR3 reads CASSPSHDRLEQYF. The CDR3 DNA is TGTGCCAGCAGCCCGAGCCACGATCGCCTCGAGCAGTACTTC.

In its sample, this clone was seen once. This chain connects TRBV27 to TRBJ2-5; TRBD1 aligns across 10 bases. Germline V lookup: CDR1 MNHEY, CDR2 SMNVEV (reference sequence). The CDR3 has 15 amino acids. With V trimmed by 2 bases and J by 2 bases, 2 bases remained unmatched. CDR3 in DNA: TGTGCCAGCAGTTTAGGGACAGGGGTTCAAGAGACCCAGTACTTC. Translating gives CASSLGTGVQETQYF.

The chain employs TRBV2 and TRBJ2-1, with 10 bases matching TRBD2. Germline V gene sequence: CDR1 SNHLY, CDR2 FYNNEI. The CDR3 totals 14 residues. V trimming: 9 bases; J trimming: 5 bases; junction bases outside the gene matches: 7. The CDR3 DNA sequence: TGTGCCAGGGAAGAGCGGGGGGGGAACAATGAGCAGTTCTTC. It encodes CAREERGGNNEQFF.